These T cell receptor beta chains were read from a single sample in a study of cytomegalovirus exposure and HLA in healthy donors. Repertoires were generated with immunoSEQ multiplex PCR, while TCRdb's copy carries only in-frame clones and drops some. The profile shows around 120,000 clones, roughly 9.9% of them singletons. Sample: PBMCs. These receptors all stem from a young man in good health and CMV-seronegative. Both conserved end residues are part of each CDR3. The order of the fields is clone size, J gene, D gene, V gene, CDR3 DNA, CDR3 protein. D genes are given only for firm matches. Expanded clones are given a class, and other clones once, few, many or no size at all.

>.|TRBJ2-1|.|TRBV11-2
TGTGCCAGCAGCTTAGGTCAAAAGGGGCAGGGTCGGTTCTTC
CASSLGQKGQGRFF
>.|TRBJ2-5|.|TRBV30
TGTGCCTCGGACTCGCAAGAGACCCAGTACTTC
CASDSQETQYF
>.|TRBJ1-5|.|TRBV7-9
TGTGCCAGCAGCTTGGGGGACACCGGCGGGCAGCCCCAGCATTTT
CASSLGDTGGQPQHF
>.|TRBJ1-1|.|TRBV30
TGTGCCTGGAGTTCGCGCGGGAACACTGAAGCTTTCTTT
CAWSSRGNTEAFF
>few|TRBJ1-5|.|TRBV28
TGTGCCAGCAGTTTAATTACAGGGAACGATCAGCCCCAGCATTTT
CASSLITGNDQPQHF
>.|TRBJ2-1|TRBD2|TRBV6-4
TGTGCCAGCAGTGGGGGGACTAGCGGGGGCAATGAGCAGTTCTTC
CASSGGTSGGNEQFF
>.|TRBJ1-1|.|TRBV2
TGTGCCAGCATTGGGGCCACTGAAGCTTTCTTT
CASIGATEAFF
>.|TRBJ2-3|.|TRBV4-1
TGCGCCAGCAGCCACGGACTCAGCACAGATACGCAGTATTTT
CASSHGLSTDTQYF
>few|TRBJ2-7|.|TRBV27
TGTGCCAGCAGTACCGGGTCAATCTACGAGCAGTACTTC
CASSTGSIYEQYF
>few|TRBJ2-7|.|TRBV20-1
TGCAGTGTTTTAGACAAGTACGAGCAGTACTTC
CSVLDKYEQYF
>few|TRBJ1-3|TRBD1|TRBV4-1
TGCGCCAGCAGCCAGGGGGGACAGGGGCAAGGAAACACCATATATTTT
CASSQGGQGQGNTIYF
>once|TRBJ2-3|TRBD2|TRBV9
TGTGCCAGCAGCGGGGTTGCGGGAGTGGTCGCAGATACGCAGTATTTT
CASSGVAGVVADTQYF
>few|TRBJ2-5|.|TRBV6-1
TGTGCCAGCGGTCAGGGCGGTTTAGAGACCCAGTACTTC
CASGQGGLETQYF
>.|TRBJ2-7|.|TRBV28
TGTGCCAGCAGTTTCAGCAGGGGAGGGGGTCGCGAGCAGTACTTC
CASSFSRGGGREQYF
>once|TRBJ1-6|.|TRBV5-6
TGTGCCAGCAGCTTGACACAGGGTAATTCACCCCTCCACTTT
CASSLTQGNSPLHF